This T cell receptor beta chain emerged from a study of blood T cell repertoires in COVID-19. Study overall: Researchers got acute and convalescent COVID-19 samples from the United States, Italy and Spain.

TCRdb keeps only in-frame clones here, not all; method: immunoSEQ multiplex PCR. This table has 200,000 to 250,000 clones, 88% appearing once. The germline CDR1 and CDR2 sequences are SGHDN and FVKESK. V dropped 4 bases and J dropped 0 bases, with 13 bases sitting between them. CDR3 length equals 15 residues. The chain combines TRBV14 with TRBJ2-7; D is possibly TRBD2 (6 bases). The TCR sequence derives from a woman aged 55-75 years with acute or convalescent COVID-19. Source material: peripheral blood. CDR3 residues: CASSRPAGRSYEQYF. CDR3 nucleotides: TGTGCCAGCAGCCGCCCAGCGGGTCGCTCCTACGAGCAGTACTTC.